This is a list of T cell receptor beta chains from one sample in a study of blood T cell repertoires in COVID-19. Some clones are missing from TCRdb's copy, which holds only in-frame ones; the method was immunoSEQ multiplex PCR. The sample consists of 150,000 or so clones, around 75% of them appearing once. Sequences were obtained from peripheral blood. These receptors came from a woman aged 70 to 79 with COVID-19, enrolled during active disease. CDR3s include the opening cysteine and the closing phenylalanine or tryptophan. Fields, in order: D gene, clone size, V gene, J gene, CDR3 DNA, CDR3 protein. D genes are given only for firm matches. The size entry is marked missing in some rows and otherwise reads once, few, many or a size class.

D: .
size: .
V: TRBV15
J: TRBJ1-3
DNA: TGTGCCACCAGCAGATCCTCGCTGAGCTCTGGAAACACCATATATTTT
CDR3: CATSRSSLSSGNTIYF

D: .
size: .
V: TRBV30
J: TRBJ1-6
DNA: TGTGCCTGGAGTGTACTGGGCCAGGATTCACCCCTCCACTTT
CDR3: CAWSVLGQDSPLHF

D: .
size: medium-sized
V: TRBV6-6
J: TRBJ1-1
DNA: TGTGCCAGCAGTTACTTAGACACTGAAGCTTTCTTT
CDR3: CASSYLDTEAFF

D: .
size: .
V: TRBV28
J: TRBJ2-5
DNA: TGTGCCAGCAGCGCCGCAGGGGAAGAGACCCAGTACTTC
CDR3: CASSAAGEETQYF

D: TRBD1
size: .
V: TRBV24-1
J: TRBJ2-7
DNA: TGTGCCACCAGTGACACGGGACAGGGCTACGAGCAGTACTTC
CDR3: CATSDTGQGYEQYF

D: .
size: once
V: TRBV7-2
J: TRBJ2-3
DNA: TGTGCCAGCAGCTTAGCCGGACATAGCACAGATACGCAGTATTTT
CDR3: CASSLAGHSTDTQYF

D: TRBD1
size: .
V: TRBV6-5
J: TRBJ2-7
DNA: TGTGCCAGCACGACGTCCGGGACAGGTTCTCGCGAGCAGTACTTC
CDR3: CASTTSGTGSREQYF

D: .
size: .
V: TRBV11-2
J: TRBJ2-1
DNA: TGTGCCAGCAGCTCCCTTAGAGCGGTGCCTTTGGGTGAGCAGTTCTTC
CDR3: CASSSLRAVPLGEQFF

D: .
size: .
V: TRBV14
J: TRBJ1-4
DNA: TGTGCCAGCAGCCAAAACGGGGAAAAACTGTTTTTT
CDR3: CASSQNGEKLFF

D: .
size: .
V: TRBV12-5
J: TRBJ1-2
DNA: TGTGCTAGTGGTTCCTCGGGCTCAGGGCCTTATGGCTACACCTTC
CDR3: CASGSSGSGPYGYTF

D: .
size: once
V: TRBV7-9
J: TRBJ2-1
DNA: TGTGCCAGCATCATCTATGTGGGGGCAGCCAATGAGCAGTTCTTC
CDR3: CASIIYVGAANEQFF

D: TRBD1
size: .
V: TRBV5-6
J: TRBJ2-5
DNA: TGTGCCAGCAGCATCGCTGGACAGGGCCAAGAGACCCAGTACTTC
CDR3: CASSIAGQGQETQYF

D: .
size: .
V: TRBV5-8
J: TRBJ2-3
DNA: TGTGCCAGCAGCTTGGCCGGACTAAGCACAGATACGCAGTATTTT
CDR3: CASSLAGLSTDTQYF

D: .
size: .
V: TRBV28
J: TRBJ1-2
DNA: TGTGCCAGCAGCAGGGCGCAGGTTTCCTATGGCTACACCTTC
CDR3: CASSRAQVSYGYTF

D: TRBD1
size: .
V: TRBV14
J: TRBJ2-5
DNA: TGTGCCAGCAGCCAACTGGGGGACAGACAAGAGACCCAGTACTTC
CDR3: CASSQLGDRQETQYF

D: .
size: few
V: TRBV6-5
J: TRBJ2-7
DNA: TGTGCCAGCAGTTACTCGATTCGCGGTACGACCTACGAGCAGTACTTC
CDR3: CASSYSIRGTTYEQYF

D: TRBD1
size: .
V: TRBV9
J: TRBJ2-6
DNA: TGTGCCAGCAGCCCCCACCTGGGGGGACAGGGAGCTGGGGCCAACGTCCTGACTTTC
CDR3: CASSPHLGGQGAGANVLTF

D: .
size: .
V: TRBV5-8
J: TRBJ1-1
DNA: TGTGCCAGCAGCCCGGAGACAGGTCTTTTAGCTGAAGCTTTCTTT
CDR3: CASSPETGLLAEAFF

D: .
size: .
V: TRBV28
J: TRBJ1-2
DNA: TGTGCCAGCAGCTCGGGGGAGTATGGCTACACCTTC
CDR3: CASSSGEYGYTF

D: .
size: .
V: TRBV12-1
J: TRBJ1-1
DNA: TGTGCCAGCAGCTTTGGTTGCCATGGCTCGGGCACTGAAGCTTTCTTT
CDR3: CASSFGCHGSGTEAFF

D: TRBD1
size: .
V: TRBV19
J: TRBJ1-5
DNA: TGTGCCAGTAGTATAGGATGGACAGGTCCCCATCAGCCCCAGCATTTT
CDR3: CASSIGWTGPHQPQHF

D: TRBD2
size: .
V: TRBV14
J: TRBJ2-3
DNA: TGTGCCAGCTCAATAGCGGGTTCAGATACGCAGTATTTT
CDR3: CASSIAGSDTQYF

D: .
size: .
V: TRBV9
J: TRBJ1-1
DNA: TGTGCCAGCGCGGCACACTCGGACACTGAAGCTTTCTTT
CDR3: CASAAHSDTEAFF

D: TRBD2
size: .
V: TRBV15
J: TRBJ2-2
DNA: TGTGCCACCGGACTAGCGGGGGCCCGGGGCACCGGGGAGCTGTTTTTT
CDR3: CATGLAGARGTGELFF

D: TRBD1
size: .
V: TRBV25-1
J: TRBJ1-6
DNA: TGTGCCAGCAGTCTGGCAGGGGGCTACTCACCCCTCCACTTT
CDR3: CASSLAGGYSPLHF

D: TRBD1
size: .
V: TRBV2
J: TRBJ2-2
DNA: TGTGCCAGCAGTCCGGACAGGGGGGCCGGGGAGCTGTTTTTT
CDR3: CASSPDRGAGELFF

D: .
size: .
V: TRBV7-9
J: TRBJ1-1
DNA: TGTGCCAGCAGCTCCCTCGCAGGGCTGAGGACTGAAGCTTTCTTT
CDR3: CASSSLAGLRTEAFF